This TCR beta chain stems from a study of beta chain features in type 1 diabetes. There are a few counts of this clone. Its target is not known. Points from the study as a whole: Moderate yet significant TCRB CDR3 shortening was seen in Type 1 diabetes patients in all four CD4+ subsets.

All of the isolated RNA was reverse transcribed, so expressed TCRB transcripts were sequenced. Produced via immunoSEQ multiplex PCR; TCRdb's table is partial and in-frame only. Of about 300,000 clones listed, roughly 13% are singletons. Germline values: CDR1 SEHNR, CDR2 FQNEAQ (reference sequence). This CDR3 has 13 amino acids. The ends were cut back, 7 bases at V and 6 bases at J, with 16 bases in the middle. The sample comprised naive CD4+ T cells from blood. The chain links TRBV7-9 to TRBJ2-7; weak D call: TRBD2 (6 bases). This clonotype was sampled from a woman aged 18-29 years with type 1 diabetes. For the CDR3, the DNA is TGTGCCAGCACCCCCGGACTATCTTCCGAGCAGTACTTC. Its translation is CASTPGLSSEQYF. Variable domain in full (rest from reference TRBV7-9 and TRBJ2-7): DTGVSQNPRHKITKRGQNVTFRCDPISEHNRLYWYRQTLGQGPEFLTYFQNEAQLEKSRLLSDRFSAERPKGSFSTLEIQRTEQGDSAMYLCASTPGLSSEQYFGPGTRLTVT.